These T cell receptor beta chains were read from a single sample in a study of OX40 agonist ivuxolimab in advanced cancers. Repertoires were generated with immunoSEQ multiplex PCR, while TCRdb's copy carries only in-frame clones and drops some. The table includes tens of thousands of clones, just over 90% detected once. The source material was CD4+ or CD8+ T cells sorted from blood, sampled in a trial of the OX40 agonist ivuxolimab. The receptor set was obtained from an adult with an advanced solid tumor such as melanoma, head and neck, liver or kidney cancer. The CDR3 runs from the conserved cysteine through the conserved F or W. D genes are given only for firm matches. The size of a clone is reported for some rows only, either as once, few or many, or as a class for expanded clones.

D gene	V gene	clone size	J gene	CDR3 protein	CDR3 DNA
-	TRBV18	-	TRBJ2-3	CASSPVGGTDTQYF	TGTGCCAGCTCTCCGGTAGGGGGCACAGATACGCAGTATTTT
-	TRBV28	-	TRBJ1-1	CASISPTLSTEAFF	TGTGCCAGCATTAGCCCGACACTTTCCACTGAAGCTTTCTTT
-	TRBV28	-	TRBJ2-1	CASSPYNEQFF	TGTGCCAGCAGCCCGTACAATGAGCAGTTCTTC
TRBD1	TRBV9	-	TRBJ2-2	CASNRGPNTGELFF	TGTGCCAGCAACAGGGGCCCGAACACCGGGGAGCTGTTTTTT
-	TRBV6-5	-	TRBJ1-2	CASKQGFTYVNGYTF	TGTGCCAGCAAGCAGGGTTTTACTTATGTAAATGGCTACACCTTC
-	TRBV7-2	-	TRBJ2-3	CASSLGHQSDTQYF	TGTGCCAGCAGCTTAGGTCATCAGTCGGATACGCAGTATTTT
-	TRBV5-4	-	TRBJ2-3	CASIPRGQGGTDTQYF	TGTGCCAGCATCCCGAGAGGGCAGGGTGGGACAGATACGCAGTATTTT
-	TRBV9	-	TRBJ2-5	CASSVGVMGLQETQYF	TGTGCCAGCAGCGTAGGGGTAATGGGGTTACAAGAGACCCAGTACTTC
TRBD1	TRBV5-1	-	TRBJ2-5	CASRSSRGPPQETQYF	TGCGCCAGCCGAAGCTCCAGGGGGCCACCCCAAGAGACCCAGTACTTC
TRBD1	TRBV19	few	TRBJ1-5	CASSLQGVQPQHF	TGTGCCAGTAGCCTACAGGGGGTTCAGCCCCAGCATTTT
-	TRBV15	once	TRBJ2-7	CATTPIRTGLFYEQYF	TGTGCCACCACCCCGATCCGCACAGGCCTTTTTTACGAGCAGTACTTC
-	TRBV6-1	-	TRBJ2-2	CASSDDNSGPTGELFF	TGTGCCAGCAGTGATGATAATAGCGGTCCCACCGGGGAGCTGTTTTTT
TRBD1	TRBV5-1	-	TRBJ2-1	CASSYRGSYNEQFF	TGCGCCAGCAGTTACAGGGGATCCTACAATGAGCAGTTCTTC
-	TRBV18	-	TRBJ1-1	CASFTQQGTEAFF	TGTGCCAGCTTTACCCAACAGGGCACTGAAGCTTTCTTT
-	TRBV5-6	once	TRBJ2-7	CASSGKGGARTYEQYF	TGTGCCAGCAGCGGCAAGGGGGGGGCGCGGACCTACGAGCAGTACTTC
-	TRBV6-6	-	TRBJ2-7	CASSPRRTVYEQYF	TGTGCCAGCAGTCCCCGTAGGACGGTCTACGAGCAGTACTTC
TRBD2	TRBV2	-	TRBJ2-3	CASSEWISGVARDTQYF	TGTGCCAGCAGTGAATGGATTAGCGGGGTTGCAAGAGATACGCAGTATTTT
-	TRBV7-2	-	TRBJ2-3	CATQGHTQYF	TGTGCCACCCAGGGACATACGCAGTATTTT
TRBD1	TRBV27	-	TRBJ2-1	CASSRPGQGQGEQFF	TGTGCCAGCAGTCGCCCGGGACAGGGGCAGGGTGAGCAGTTCTTC
-	TRBV5-6	few	TRBJ2-7	CASSLVFRVQNGKEQYF	TGTGCCAGCAGCTTAGTATTTCGCGTGCAGAACGGTAAGGAGCAGTACTTC
-	TRBV9	-	TRBJ2-2	CASSVGQGDPTGELFF	TGTGCCAGCAGCGTAGGCCAAGGGGACCCCACCGGGGAGCTGTTTTTT
-	TRBV19	-	TRBJ1-1	CASRKNTEAFF	TGTGCCAGCAGGAAGAACACTGAAGCTTTCTTT
-	TRBV10-1	once	TRBJ1-4	CASLDQSPNEKLFF	TGCGCCAGCCTCGACCAATCCCCAAATGAAAAACTGTTTTTT
-	TRBV4-3	-	TRBJ2-3	CASSQGGSGTDTQYF	TGCGCCAGCAGCCAAGGGGGGTCGGGGACAGATACGCAGTATTTT
-	TRBV29-1	-	TRBJ1-2	CSVGAGVDYGYTF	TGCAGCGTTGGGGCAGGGGTTGACTATGGCTACACCTTC
-	TRBV5-6	-	TRBJ1-3	CASSYEMRGHTIYF	TGTGCCAGCAGTTACGAGATGAGGGGTCACACCATATATTTT
-	TRBV5-4	-	TRBJ2-2	CASSPGLNTGELFF	TGTGCCAGCAGCCCGGGACTGAACACCGGGGAGCTGTTTTTT
TRBD1	TRBV28	-	TRBJ1-2	CASSLAGDRVRDYGYTF	TGTGCCAGCAGTTTAGCGGGAGACAGGGTTCGGGACTATGGCTACACCTTC
TRBD2	TRBV5-8	-	TRBJ2-7	CASSRGTSGTYEQYF	TGTGCCAGCAGCCGCGGGACTAGCGGGACCTACGAGCAGTACTTC
-	TRBV28	-	TRBJ1-5	CASSWPRGEPRPNQPQHF	TGTGCCTCGTCGTGGCCGAGGGGGGAGCCTAGACCCAATCAGCCCCAGCATTTT
TRBD1	TRBV7-2	once	TRBJ1-1	CASSLTGDTEAFF	TGTGCCAGCAGCTTGACAGGGGACACTGAAGCTTTCTTT
-	TRBV6-1	-	TRBJ2-2	CAGVPGRGAVF	TGTGCCGGCGTACCTGGACGGGGAGCTGTTTTT
TRBD1	TRBV6-5	-	TRBJ1-4	CASSYGTGVEKLFF	TGTGCCAGCAGTTACGGGACAGGGGTTGAAAAACTGTTTTTT
TRBD1	TRBV11-3	-	TRBJ1-2	CASSSDPGQGTGGYTF	TGTGCCAGCAGCTCAGATCCGGGACAGGGGACGGGTGGCTACACCTTC
TRBD2	TRBV28	-	TRBJ2-7	CASSPGLAGRSSYEQYF	TGTGCCAGCAGCCCGGGACTAGCGGGTAGATCCTCCTACGAGCAGTACTTC
TRBD1	TRBV6-6	-	TRBJ2-5	CASSYPPGQQETQYF	TGTGCCAGCAGCTATCCCCCGGGACAGCAAGAGACCCAGTACTTC
-	TRBV14	-	TRBJ2-1	CASSPQSGSVSEQFF	TGTGCCAGCAGCCCTCAGAGCGGTTCAGTTTCTGAGCAGTTCTTC
TRBD1	TRBV19	-	TRBJ2-7	CASSKRPGQGYEQYF	TGTGCCAGTAGTAAACGGCCGGGACAGGGCTACGAGCAGTACTTC
TRBD1	TRBV19	few	TRBJ1-1	CASSMRTGAEAFF	TGTGCCAGTAGTATGAGAACAGGGGCCGAAGCTTTCTTT
-	TRBV28	-	TRBJ2-1	CASSSYNEQFF	TGTGCCAGCAGTTCGTACAATGAGCAGTTCTTC
-	TRBV9	-	TRBJ1-2	CASSVWRYGYTF	TGTGCCAGCAGCGTTTGGCGCTATGGCTACACCTTC
-	TRBV7-2	-	TRBJ2-1	CASSLGAGRYNEQFF	TGTGCCAGCAGCTTAGGGGCGGGTCGGTACAATGAGCAGTTCTTC
-	TRBV9	-	TRBJ1-2	CASSPVNGYGYTF	TGTGCCAGCAGCCCCGTTAACGGCTATGGCTACACCTTC
-	TRBV6-1	-	TRBJ1-2	CASSRASIF	TGTGCCAGCAGTAGGGCTTCTATCTTC
-	TRBV11-2	-	TRBJ2-7	CASSPPGTVIYEQYF	TGTGCCAGCAGCCCTCCCGGGACGGTTATCTACGAGCAGTACTTC
-	TRBV7-2	-	TRBJ2-5	CASSLGQTGETQYF	TGTGCCAGCAGCTTAGGCCAGACCGGGGAGACCCAGTACTTC
TRBD2	TRBV6-6	once	TRBJ2-3	CASRPLAGEGADTQYF	TGTGCCAGCAGGCCTTTAGCGGGAGAAGGGGCAGATACGCAGTATTTT
-	TRBV18	-	TRBJ2-7	CASSPPFGGEQYF	TGTGCCAGCTCCCCTCCGTTTGGTGGAGAGCAGTACTTC
-	TRBV11-3	few	TRBJ2-7	CASSLVESTGEQYF	TGTGCCAGCAGCTTAGTCGAGTCGACGGGGGAGCAGTACTTC
TRBD1	TRBV7-9	-	TRBJ2-3	CATPTGTLTDTQYF	TGTGCCACCCCGACAGGGACCCTCACAGATACGCAGTATTTT
TRBD1	TRBV5-1	-	TRBJ1-5	CASSKGTGGDNQPQHF	TGCGCCAGCAGCAAGGGGACAGGGGGTGACAATCAGCCCCAGCATTTT
-	TRBV25-1	-	TRBJ1-6	CASSYGSNSPLHF	TGTGCCAGCAGTTATGGGAGTAATTCACCCCTCCACTTT
-	TRBV20-1	-	TRBJ2-1	CSAQFNEQFF	TGCAGTGCGCAATTCAATGAGCAGTTCTTC